Below, 29 T cell receptor beta chains from the same sample are listed, as sequenced in a study of T cell changes during pregnancy in multiple sclerosis. TCRdb's table, derived via immunoSEQ multiplex PCR, lists solely in-frame clones and lacks some. The sample includes about 18,000 clones, 80% to 90% seen only once; the top ten take about 13%. The sample in question was CD8+ T cells from peripheral blood mononuclear cells, obtained in the third trimester of pregnancy. The receptors were gathered from a female donor in good health, enrolled as a control in a pregnancy study.

This clone was observed a handful of times. Other DNA sequences of this sample code for an identical CDR3. The CDR3 region is CASSSGASTDTQYF. The DNA for the CDR3 is TGTGCCAGCAGTTCAGGGGCCAGCACAGATACGCAGTATTTT. The genes are TRBV27 and TRBJ2-3; possibly TRBD1 for D (6 bases). The V gene's germline CDR1 is MNHEY and CDR2 SMNVEV (reference sequence). Trimming removed 4 bases from V and 0 bases from J, with 8 bases in between. The CDR3 extends over 14 amino acids.

The J gene is TRBJ1-5, the V gene TRBV15, with no clear D. V was clipped by 6 bases and J by 1 base, with 7 bases between them. The CDR3 spans 13 residues. CDR1 is LNHNV and CDR2 is YYDKDF in the germline V gene (reference sequence). CDR3 amino acids: CATSGLSNQPQHF. CDR3 coding DNA: TGTGCCACCAGTGGGCTGAGCAATCAGCCCCAGCATTTT.

The V and J genes are TRBV2 and TRBJ2-1; 10 bases align to TRBD1. This CDR3 is built from 15 residues. CDR1 is SNHLY, CDR2 FYNNEI, per germline. V was clipped by 6 bases and J by 9 bases; unmatched bases: 11. The CDR3 DNA reads TGTGCCAGCAGCCCTCCCGGGACAGGGGCAGGTGAGCAGTTCTTC. Amino acids: CASSPPGTGAGEQFF. The whole variable domain, filled in from reference TRBV2 and TRBJ2-1, reads EPEVTQTPSHQVTQMGQEVILRCVPISNHLYFYWYRQILGQKVEFLVSFYNNEISEKSEIFDDQFSVERPDGSNFTLKIRSTKLEDSAMYFCASSPPGTGAGEQFFGPGTRLTVL.

The J gene is TRBJ2-1, the V gene TRBV4-2, with 11 bases lining up with TRBD2. Germline values: CDR1 LGHNA, CDR2 YNFKEQ. Trimming removed 0 bases from V and 6 bases from J; junction bases left unmatched: 1. The CDR3 has 15 amino acids. The CDR3 DNA reads TGTGCCAGCAGCCAAGATAGCGGGGGGGCCAATGAGCAGTTCTTC. Protein sequence: CASSQDSGGANEQFF.

The rearrangement links TRBV28 to TRBJ1-6; 10 bases agree with TRBD1. This CDR3 has 14 residues. V dropped 5 bases and J dropped 7; count of bases not matched to a gene: 2. CDR1 and CDR2 from the germline V gene are MDHEN and SYDVKM. The CDR3 region is CASSLGQGNSPLHF. The CDR3 coding sequence is TGTGCCAGCAGTCTGGGACAGGGGAATTCACCCCTCCACTTT. Based on the CDR3 plus reference TRBV28 and TRBJ1-6, the full variable domain is DVKVTQSSRYLVKRTGEKVFLECVQDMDHENMFWYRQDPGLGLRLIYFSYDVKMKEKGDIPEGYSVSREKKERFSLILESASTNQTSMYLCASSLGQGNSPLHFGNGTRLTVT.

The V and J genes are TRBV6-6 and TRBJ2-5; maybe TRBD2 (5 bases). There are 13 residues in the CDR3. V dropped 1 base and J dropped 3 bases, with 6 bases sitting between them. Germline assignment: CDR1 MNHNY and CDR2 SVGAGI (reference sequence). In DNA, the CDR3 is TGTGCCAGCAGTTACTGGACTGAAGAGACCCAGTACTTC. Residues: CASSYWTEETQYF.

V gene TRBV28 combines with J gene TRBJ1-2; 8 nucleotides match TRBD1. CDR3 length: 17 residues. In germline, CDR1 is MDHEN, CDR2 SYDVKM. V was pared by 6 bases and J by 5 bases, with 17 bases of the junction left unmatched. CDR3 region: CASRAERTGLDGYGYTF. CDR3 coding DNA: TGTGCCAGCAGGGCCGAACGGACAGGGTTAGATGGGTATGGCTACACCTTC.

This chain uses TRBV5-6 with TRBJ2-5; TRBD1 agrees at 10 bases. V trimming: 3 bases; J trimming: 10 bases; junction bases outside the gene matches: 12. The germline gives CDR1 SGHDT, CDR2 YYEEEE. The CDR3 has 15 amino acids. This CDR3 reads CASSWDRGLPVGQYF. Written as DNA, the CDR3 is TGTGCCAGCAGCTGGGACAGGGGCCTTCCAGTGGGCCAGTACTTC.

The V gene is TRBV6-6, the J gene TRBJ2-3, with 7 bases lining up with TRBD2. Germline loops: CDR1 MNHNY, CDR2 SVGAGI (reference sequence). There are 16 residues in the CDR3. J was trimmed by 2 bases and V by 2 bases; bases with no gene match: 7. CDR3 loop: CASSYRPGTTTDTQYF. CDR3 in DNA: TGTGCCAGCAGTTACCGCCCCGGGACTACCACAGATACGCAGTATTTT.

The V and J genes are TRBV6-1 and TRBJ2-5; no firm D call. Trimming left V 4 bases short and J 7 bases short, with 10 bases between. This CDR3 region has 12 residues. Looked up from germline, CDR1 is MNHNS and CDR2 is SASEGT. This chain's CDR3 is CASSGSVGTQYF. DNA for the CDR3: TGTGCCAGCAGTGGTTCGGTTGGGACCCAGTACTTC.

The V call is TRBV27, the J call TRBJ2-7; 9 nucleotides align to TRBD1. The CDR3 runs 14 residues. Germline values: CDR1 MNHEY, CDR2 SMNVEV (reference sequence). V was pared by 7 bases and J by 4 bases, with 8 bases of the junction left unmatched. The CDR3 coding sequence is TGTGCCAGCATGACGGGGACAGGGCCGTACGAGCAGTACTTC. Its protein is CASMTGTGPYEQYF.

This sequence joins TRBV6-4 and TRBJ2-6; 7 nucleotides match TRBD1. This CDR3 is 17 amino acids long. V was pared by 5 bases and J by 2 bases, with 9 bases of the junction left unmatched. The germline V gene encodes CDR1 MRHNA and CDR2 SNTAGT. The CDR3 DNA is TGTGCCAGCAGTTACCCCGGGACAGAAGCTGGGGCCAACGTCCTGACTTTC. The encoded protein is CASSYPGTEAGANVLTF.

This clone was seen only once. The chain employs TRBV5-6 and TRBJ1-1; D remains ambiguous. With 4 bases removed from V and 1 base from J, the gap between germline ends came to 14 bases. The germline V gene encodes CDR1 SGHDT and CDR2 YYEEEE. The CDR3 is 15 amino acids. The CDR3 protein is CASSEYLGGNTEAFF. In DNA form, the CDR3 reads TGTGCCAGCAGCGAGTACTTGGGAGGGAACACTGAAGCTTTCTTT.

The chain joins TRBV5-1 to TRBJ1-1, with D possibly matching TRBD1 (5 bases). The germline V and J ends were trimmed by 0 bases and 0 bases, with 9 bases remaining between them. This CDR3 comprises 15 residues. The germline gives CDR1 SGHRS, CDR2 YFSETQ. This chain's CDR3 is CASSLGQGMNTEAFF. The CDR3 DNA is TGCGCCAGCAGCTTGGGGCAGGGCATGAACACTGAAGCTTTCTTT.

In its sample, this clone was seen a few times. The chain uses TRBV4-3 and TRBJ2-1, with 11 nucleotides matching TRBD1. V dropped 0 bases and J dropped 6; count of bases not matched to a gene: 4. The germline V gene has CDR1 LGHNA and CDR2 YSLEER. There are 16 residues in the CDR3. CDR3 nucleotide sequence: TGCGCCAGCAGCCAAGATCCGGGGACAGGGGGCAATGAGCAGTTCTTC. This encodes CASSQDPGTGGNEQFF.

In its sample, this clone was seen once. The V call is TRBV4-1, the J call TRBJ2-7, with D maybe TRBD2 (6 bases). Germline V CDR1 and CDR2: MGHRA, YSYEKL. Trimming cost V 2 bases and J 3 bases, with 11 bases left between them. This CDR3 has 14 residues. The CDR3 DNA reads as TGCGCCAGCAGCCAAAGCGGGTCCTTCTACGAGCAGTACTTC. This gives the protein CASSQSGSFYEQYF.

This chain joins TRBV7-9 and TRBJ2-3; 8 bases are shared with TRBD2. Germline loops: CDR1 SEHNR, CDR2 FQNEAQ (reference sequence). CDR3 length: 17 amino acids. Trimming removed 5 bases from V and 3 bases from J; junction bases left unmatched: 13. This chain's CDR3 is CASSPPLGGGRTDTQYF. CDR3 sequence (DNA): TGTGCCAGCAGCCCACCCCTTGGCGGGGGGCGGACAGATACGCAGTATTTT.

V gene TRBV19 combines with J gene TRBJ2-7, with 8 bases identical to TRBD2. Trimming removed 5 bases from V and 0 bases from J; junction bases left unmatched: 9. Germline CDR1 reads LNHDA; CDR2 reads SQIVND (reference sequence). CDR3 length: 16 residues. CDR3 loop: CASSLKAGAGSYEQYF. The CDR3 nucleotides read TGTGCCAGTAGTCTCAAAGCGGGAGCTGGCTCCTACGAGCAGTACTTC.

The chain combines TRBV27 with TRBJ2-7; D unclear. Germline V lookup: CDR1 MNHEY, CDR2 SMNVEV (reference sequence). Trimming left V 3 bases short and J 3 bases short, with 15 bases between. The CDR3 consists of 15 residues. The CDR3 DNA follows: TGTGCCAGCAGTTTTGGCAGTCCGACACACTACGAGCAGTACTTC. Amino acid sequence: CASSFGSPTHYEQYF.

CDR3 in amino acids: CASSRLLPGQGASRWLPQHF. The CDR3 DNA reads TGTGCCAGCAGCCGACTACTACCGGGACAGGGGGCCTCCCGATGGCTGCCCCAGCATTTT. J is TRBJ1-5 and V is TRBV28; 12 nucleotides agree with TRBD1. The trim removed 6 bases at V and 9 bases at J, leaving 24 bases unmatched. The CDR3 spans 20 residues. Germline V gene lookup returns CDR1 MDHEN and CDR2 SYDVKM.

In this sample, this clone turned up a few times. The genes are TRBV6-1 and TRBJ1-6; the match to TRBD1 covers 12 bases. This CDR3 is built from 15 residues. V gave up 1 base and J gave up 9 bases; unmatched junction bases: 1. Germline loops: CDR1 MNHNS, CDR2 SASEGT. The CDR3 loop reads CASSEGGQGASPLHF. For the CDR3, the DNA is TGTGCCAGCAGTGAAGGGGGACAGGGGGCTTCACCCCTCCACTTT.

The CDR3 DNA reads TGTGCCAGCAGCTTAGAACTTGAGACCCAGTACTTC. Protein sequence: CASSLELETQYF. V and J are TRBV7-9 and TRBJ2-5, with unresolved D. The CDR3 is 12 residues long. CDR1 SEHNR and CDR2 FQNEAQ come from the germline V gene (reference sequence). Trimming removed 1 base at V and 5 bases at J, with 5 bases between.

The J gene is TRBJ1-4, the V gene TRBV28, with D possibly matching TRBD1 (6 bases). Germline V lookup: CDR1 MDHEN, CDR2 SYDVKM. CDR3 length equals 17 residues. Trimming took 3 bases from V and 0 from J, leaving 14 bases between them. The DNA for the CDR3 is TGTGCCAGCAGTTTGCGAGGACAGCTAGCAACTAATGAAAAACTGTTTTTT. Translation gives CASSLRGQLATNEKLFF.

The J gene is TRBJ2-1, the V gene TRBV15, with D perhaps matching TRBD1 (6 bases). The germline V and J ends were trimmed by 6 bases and 0 bases, with 9 bases remaining between them. There are 14 residues in the CDR3. The germline CDR1 and CDR2 sequences are LNHNV and YYDKDF (reference sequence). In nucleotides, the CDR3 is TGTGCCACCAGTCAGGGGAGCTCCTACAATGAGCAGTTCTTC. It encodes CATSQGSSYNEQFF.

This chain links TRBV5-5 with TRBJ2-7; a weak D match, TRBD2 (5 bases). Germline CDR1 SGHKS, CDR2 YYEKEE (reference sequence). The CDR3 is 16 residues long. Trimming removed 0 bases at V and 2 bases at J, with 15 bases between. The CDR3 loop reads CASSLGTPSLAYEQYF. The DNA for the CDR3 is TGTGCCAGCAGCTTGGGGACTCCTTCGTTGGCCTACGAGCAGTACTTC.

In DNA form, the CDR3 reads TGTGCCAGCAGGGGGGCAGATAACGAAAAACTGTTTTTT. Translation gives CASRGADNEKLFF. The chain recombines TRBV25-1 with TRBJ1-4; D perhaps matches TRBD1 (6 bases). The CDR3 sequence is 13 residues long. V was cut by 6 bases and J by 8 bases, with 13 bases left in between. Germline V gene sequence: CDR1 MGHDK, CDR2 SYGVNS. Using reference TRBV25-1 and TRBJ1-4 for the parts outside the CDR3, the full variable domain is EADIYQTPRYLVIGTGKKITLECSQTMGHDKMYWYQQDPGMELHLIHYSYGVNSTEKGDLSSESTVSRIRTEHFPLTLESARPSHTSQYLCASRGADNEKLFFGSGTQLSVL.

This sequence joins TRBV7-9 and TRBJ2-1, with TRBD1 matching over 10 bases. CDR1 and CDR2 (germline): SEHNR, FQNEAQ (reference sequence). The CDR3 runs to 16 residues. V lost 1 base and J lost 5; bases outside the gene matches: 5. DNA for the CDR3: TGTGCCAGCAGCTTAGACGGACAGGGGGGTCACAATGAGCAGTTCTTC. It specifies CASSLDGQGGHNEQFF.

The V call is TRBV27, the J call TRBJ2-7; 10 nucleotides agree with TRBD1. This CDR3 has 13 amino acids. Trimming at V came to 5 bases and at J to 6 bases, leaving 4 bases not matched to a gene. Germline V CDR1 and CDR2: MNHEY, SMNVEV (reference sequence). As DNA, the CDR3 is TGTGCCAGCAGTATAGGGACAGGGGTCGAGCAGTACTTC. As protein: CASSIGTGVEQYF.

The chain is built from TRBV10-2 and TRBJ1-5; 7 bases line up with TRBD1. Losses at the gene ends were 6 bases for V and 3 bases for J; bases not matched to a gene: 5. This CDR3 is built from 14 residues. Per germline, CDR1 WSHSY and CDR2 SAAADI. This chain's CDR3 is CASRDRAFNQPQHF. The CDR3 bases are TGCGCCAGCAGAGACAGGGCCTTCAATCAGCCCCAGCATTTT.